The 26 T cell receptor beta chains below come from one sample, sequenced in a study of CD8+ T cells in alopecia areata. RNA extraction and reverse transcription yielded cDNA as sequencing template. The data were produced by immunoSEQ multiplex PCR, yet TCRdb's version contains in-frame clones alone and is incomplete. The sample has under 250,000 clones, about three fifths seen once. Sample: CD4+ T cells sorted from blood, taken at week 0. The receptor set was obtained from a human donor with alopecia areata.

The chain links TRBV5-1 to TRBJ2-7; the match to TRBD1 covers 10 bases. The CDR3 has 14 residues. Germline V gene lookup returns CDR1 SGHRS and CDR2 YFSETQ. V was clipped by 4 bases and J by 3 bases; unmatched bases: 4. CDR3 residues: CASSGGQGGYEQYF. DNA for the CDR3: TGCGCCAGCAGCGGCGGACAGGGGGGCTACGAGCAGTACTTC.

This rearrangement joins TRBV9 to TRBJ1-1; maybe TRBD1 (6 bases). The CDR3 is 16 amino acids. V was shortened by 3 bases and J by 1 base, with 16 bases between the two germline ends. In germline, CDR1 is SGDLS, CDR2 YYNGEE. Written as DNA, the CDR3 is TGTGCCAGCAGCGACCAGGAGGGGGGAACGAACACTGAAGCTTTCTTT. Its protein product is CASSDQEGGTNTEAFF.

The CDR3 reads CASSPARASSSYNEQFF. In DNA form, the CDR3 reads TGTGCCAGCAGCCCCGCAAGGGCGAGTAGCTCCTACAATGAGCAGTTCTTC. V and J are TRBV7-3 and TRBJ2-1; D remains ambiguous. The CDR3 length is 17 residues. Trimming pared 5 bases from V and 0 bases from J, leaving 17 bases between. Looked up from germline, CDR1 is SGHTA and CDR2 is FQGTGA.

For this clone: Other DNA variants within this sample encode the same CDR3. V is TRBV9 and J is TRBJ2-3; no firm D call. The V gene's germline CDR1 is SGDLS and CDR2 YYNGEE. The V gene lost 2 bases and the J gene lost 1 base, with 8 bases spanning the gap. CDR3 length equals 14 residues. The CDR3 here is CASSVDGGTDTQYF. Written as DNA, the CDR3 is TGTGCCAGCAGCGTGGATGGGGGCACAGATACGCAGTATTTT. Complete variable domain (other parts from reference TRBV9 and TRBJ2-3): DSGVTQTPKHLITATGQRVTLRCSPRSGDLSVYWYQQSLDQGLQFLIQYYNGEERAKGNILERFSAQQFPDLHSELNLSSLELGDSALYFCASSVDGGTDTQYFGPGTRLTVL.

This clone was found once. The genes are TRBV20-1 and TRBJ2-3; D not certain. CDR3 size: 10 residues. V dropped 7 bases and J dropped 2 bases, with 4 bases sitting between them. CDR1 and CDR2 (germline): DFQATT, SNEGSKA (reference sequence). CDR3 amino acids: CSGVTDTQYF. As DNA, the CDR3 is TGCAGTGGAGTCACAGATACGCAGTATTTT.

This clone has more than one count but fewer than ten. The chain's CDR3 is CSVKGTGPNIQYF. CDR3 DNA sequence: TGCAGCGTTAAGGGTACTGGGCCGAACATTCAGTACTTC. The V call is TRBV29-1, the J call TRBJ2-4; D remains unclear. The CDR3 totals 13 residues. CDR1 and CDR2 from the germline V gene are SQVTM and ANQGSEA. V dropped 5 bases and J dropped 7 bases, with 15 bases sitting between them.

The V call is TRBV9, the J call TRBJ2-7; TRBD1 aligns across 7 bases. The CDR3 contains 15 residues. Germline lookup yields CDR1 SGDLS and CDR2 YYNGEE. With V trimmed by 0 bases and J by 3 bases, 6 bases remained unmatched. The CDR3 DNA reads TGTGCCAGCAGCGTAGATGGACAGGAAAACTACGAGCAGTACTTC. This sequence encodes CASSVDGQENYEQYF.

This chain links TRBV18 with TRBJ1-1, with D hard to call. Germline CDR1 and CDR2: KGHSH and LQKENI. The CDR3 has 11 residues. Trimming left V 1 base short and J 7 bases short, with 4 bases between. In nucleotides, the CDR3 is TGTGCCAGCTCACCACGGAGTGAAGCTTTCTTT. Its translation is CASSPRSEAFF.

V gene TRBV29-1 combines with J gene TRBJ1-1, with D perhaps matching TRBD1 (5 bases). Germline V lookup: CDR1 SQVTM, CDR2 ANQGSEA. The CDR3 totals 13 residues. Trimming removed 7 bases from V and 7 bases from J, with 19 bases in between. The CDR3 sequence: CSAADSTVGEAFF. Written as DNA, the CDR3 is TGCAGCGCTGCCGACTCGACAGTCGGTGAAGCTTTCTTT. The full variable domain, completed using reference TRBV29-1 and TRBJ1-1, is SAVISQKPSRDICQRGTSLTIQCQVDSQVTMMFWYRQQPGQSLTLIATANQGSEATYESGFVIDKFPISRPNLTFSTLTVSNMSPEDSSIYLCSAADSTVGEAFFGQGTRLTVV.

This clone was counted a few times. The chain links TRBV4-1 to TRBJ2-1, with 10 bases lining up with TRBD2. This CDR3 has 16 amino acids. CDR1 and CDR2 (germline): MGHRA, YSYEKL. With 2 bases clipped from V and 5 bases from J, the junction kept 6 bases outside the gene matches. The CDR3 DNA follows: TGCGCCAGCAGCCAATCGAGCGGGGGGGACAACAATGAGCAGTTCTTC. Translated, it gives CASSQSSGGDNNEQFF.

The genes are TRBV18 and TRBJ2-1, with D tentatively TRBD2 (6 bases). Germline V gives CDR1 KGHSH, CDR2 LQKENI. Trimming removed 1 base from V and 2 bases from J, with 12 bases in between. The CDR3 covers 16 residues. For the CDR3, the DNA is TGTGCCAGCTCACCACGGGAAGCGGGCACCTACAATGAGCAGTTCTTC. Translated: CASSPREAGTYNEQFF.

The chain joins TRBV4-1 to TRBJ1-2; D is unresolved. Between the trimmed V and J ends, which lost 3 bases and 5 bases, there was a span of 10 bases. Germline values: CDR1 MGHRA, CDR2 YSYEKL. This CDR3 region has 13 residues. In nucleotides, the CDR3 is TGCGCCAGCAGCCAGTCCGGAGCTTATGGCTACACCTTC. This translates into CASSQSGAYGYTF.

This clone was seen a handful of times. The chain links TRBV5-1 to TRBJ2-1; 11 positions agree with TRBD1. CDR3 size: 16 residues. V dropped 2 bases and J dropped 10; count of bases not matched to a gene: 11. Germline V gene lookup returns CDR1 SGHRS and CDR2 YFSETQ. In DNA form, the CDR3 reads TGCGCCAGCAGCTTCTCCGGGACAGGGGGACATAAGGAGCAGTTCTTC. Translating it yields CASSFSGTGGHKEQFF.

CDR3 sequence: CATSTRQGWTEAFF. The DNA for the CDR3 is TGTGCCACCAGCACCCGACAGGGTTGGACTGAAGCTTTCTTT. This sequence joins TRBV15 and TRBJ1-1; TRBD1 aligns across 7 bases. Germline CDR1 reads LNHNV; CDR2 reads YYDKDF (reference sequence). Trimming removed 4 bases from V and 5 bases from J; junction bases left unmatched: 7. There are 14 residues in the CDR3.

This clone has a handful of counts. The V call is TRBV5-1, the J call TRBJ2-3; D is ambiguous. Germline CDR1 reads SGHRS; CDR2 reads YFSETQ. The ends were cut back, 0 bases at V and 7 bases at J, with 9 bases in the middle. The CDR3 length is 13 residues. The CDR3 nucleotides read TGCGCCAGCAGCTTGGGTAGCATAAATACGCAGTATTTT. It yields the protein CASSLGSINTQYF.

This clone has just a few counts. The chain joins TRBV4-1 to TRBJ2-2; TRBD1 matches 8 bases. With V trimmed by 4 bases and J by 7 bases, 5 bases remained unmatched. The CDR3 loop spans 14 amino acids. Germline V gene lookup returns CDR1 MGHRA and CDR2 YSYEKL. This CDR3 is CASSLGQGYGELFF. The CDR3 nucleotides are TGCGCCAGCAGCCTCGGACAGGGCTACGGGGAGCTGTTTTTT.

To note about this clone: At one end the junction does not follow the germline gene, possibly because of a read error. The rearrangement links TRBV7-9 to TRBJ1-1, with 9 bases aligning to TRBD1. The CDR3 loop spans 14 amino acids. Per the germline V gene, CDR1 is SEHNR and CDR2 is FQNEAQ (reference sequence). The chain's CDR3 is CASSLAEDRGSAFF. The CDR3 region has the DNA TGTGCCAGCAGCCTAGCGGAGGACAGGGGTAGCGCTTTCTTT.

The CDR3 DNA reads as TGTGCCAGCAGCCCATCTGGTCCCGGATACATTCAGTACTTC. Its translation: CASSPSGPGYIQYF. The chain joins TRBV7-9 to TRBJ2-4; D gene uncertain. Per germline, CDR1 SEHNR and CDR2 FQNEAQ (reference sequence). Deletions cut 5 bases from V and 8 bases from J, with 16 bases between. The CDR3 runs to 14 residues.

The J gene is TRBJ2-5, the V gene TRBV5-1, with D unresolved. Per the germline V gene, CDR1 is SGHRS and CDR2 is YFSETQ. This CDR3 has 14 amino acids. Deletions cut 0 bases from V and 3 bases from J, with 9 bases between. The CDR3 spells CASSLEGREETQYF. CDR3 DNA sequence: TGCGCCAGCAGCTTGGAAGGCCGTGAAGAGACCCAGTACTTC.

V gene TRBV9 combines with J gene TRBJ2-3; weak D call: TRBD2 (7 bases). CDR3 size: 16 residues. Germline values: CDR1 SGDLS, CDR2 YYNGEE. Trimming cost V 3 bases and J 4 bases, with 18 bases left between them. As DNA, the CDR3 is TGTGCCAGCAGCGCCCTGGAGGGAGGGGGGGCAGATACGCAGTATTTT. Amino acids: CASSALEGGGADTQYF.

The count of this clone is one. The CDR3 loop reads CASSATPLAGVAYEQYF. The CDR3 DNA follows: TGTGCCAGCAGTGCTACTCCCCTAGCGGGAGTGGCCTACGAGCAGTACTTC. The chain joins TRBV25-1 to TRBJ2-7; TRBD2 agrees at 10 bases. The CDR3 runs 17 residues. The germline V gene has CDR1 MGHDK and CDR2 SYGVNS. Trimming took 4 bases from V and 2 from J; bases not matched to a gene: 11.

V and J are TRBV10-3 and TRBJ1-2; D may be TRBD1 (5 bases). The V gene lost 7 bases and the J gene lost 1 base, with 16 bases spanning the gap. CDR1 ENHRY and CDR2 SYGVKD come from the germline V gene. This CDR3 has 15 residues. The CDR3 sequence is CAIKGRAISNYGYTF. CDR3 DNA: TGTGCCATCAAGGGCAGGGCCATAAGTAACTATGGCTACACCTTC.

This chain joins TRBV5-1 and TRBJ2-3; D unclear. In germline, CDR1 is SGHRS, CDR2 YFSETQ. V was trimmed by 3 bases and J by 2 bases, leaving 7 bases between them. The CDR3 runs to 13 residues. The CDR3 loop reads CASSSQPTDTQYF. The CDR3 DNA reads TGCGCCAGCAGCTCCCAACCCACAGATACGCAGTATTTT.

V and J are TRBV11-3 and TRBJ1-1; D uncertain. The length of the CDR3 is 13 residues. V was shortened by 6 bases and J by 1 base, with 9 bases between the two germline ends. Germline V gives CDR1 SGHNT, CDR2 YENEEA. The CDR3 loop is CASSPTGNTEAFF. The CDR3 DNA is TGTGCCAGCAGTCCGACGGGGAACACTGAAGCTTTCTTT.

The chain uses TRBV30 and TRBJ2-4; TRBD2 aligns across 7 bases. The CDR3 length is 11 residues. Germline CDR1 is GTSNPN and CDR2 is SVGIG (reference sequence). V was clipped by 2 bases and J by 11 bases; unmatched bases: 3. The DNA for the CDR3 is TGTGCCTGGAGTATCGCGGGAGTTCAGTACTTC. Encoded protein: CAWSIAGVQYF.

V is TRBV29-1 and J is TRBJ2-1; D may be TRBD1 (6 bases). The CDR3 spans 15 residues. Deletions cut 6 bases from V and 4 bases from J, with 19 bases between. From germline, CDR1 is SQVTM and CDR2 ANQGSEA. CDR3 in DNA: TGCAGCGTAGCCGAGGCCGGACAGCGATACAATGAGCAGTTCTTC. It codes for CSVAEAGQRYNEQFF.